This entry features one T cell receptor beta chain sequence. Antigen: not known. This entry is derived from a study of cytomegalovirus exposure and HLA in healthy donors. Primers: 60 Vbeta forward and 13 Jbeta reverse. The data were produced by immunoSEQ multiplex PCR, yet TCRdb's version contains in-frame clones alone and is incomplete. The data hold approximately 190,000 clones, with more than 75% observed a single time. The study's findings and limits: Roughly even sequencing depth across donors was the assumption behind the presence/absence analyses. Apart from CMV serostatus, no immune exposure information was available. Confirmation was obtained in vitro that three CMV-associated chains are specific for CMV antigens.

The CDR3 contains 13 residues. V lost 4 bases and J lost 8, with 14 bases in between. Looked up from germline, CDR1 is MDHEN and CDR2 is SYDVKM. Those who donated were healthy bone marrow donors. Input material: PBMCs. The V and J genes are TRBV28 and TRBJ1-2; tentatively, D is TRBD1 (6 bases). The origin of this receptor is a man aged 30 to 39 in good health and CMV-seronegative. DNA of the CDR3: TGTGCCAGCAGTTCGTCCAGGGGCTTAGGCTACACCTTC. This encodes CASSSSRGLGYTF.